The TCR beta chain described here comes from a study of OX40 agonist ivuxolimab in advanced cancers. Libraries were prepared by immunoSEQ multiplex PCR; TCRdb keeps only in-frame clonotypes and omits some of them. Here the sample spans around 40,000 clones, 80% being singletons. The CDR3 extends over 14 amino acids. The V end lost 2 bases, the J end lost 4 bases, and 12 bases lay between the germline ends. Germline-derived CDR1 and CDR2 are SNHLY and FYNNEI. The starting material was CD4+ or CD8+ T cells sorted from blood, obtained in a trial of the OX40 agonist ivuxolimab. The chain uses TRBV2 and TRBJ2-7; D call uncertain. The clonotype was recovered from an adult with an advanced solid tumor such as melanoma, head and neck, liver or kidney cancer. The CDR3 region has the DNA TGTGCCAGCAGTGAAAGTGAGGCGGTGTACGAGCAGTACTTC. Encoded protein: CASSESEAVYEQYF. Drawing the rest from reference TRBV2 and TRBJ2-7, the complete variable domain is EPEVTQTPSHQVTQMGQEVILRCVPISNHLYFYWYRQILGQKVEFLVSFYNNEISEKSEIFDDQFSVERPDGSNFTLKIRSTKLEDSAMYFCASSESEAVYEQYFGPGTRLTVT.